The present entry profiles one T cell receptor beta chain with its context. This clone was seen a few times. Its antigen is not yet known. No much larger clone exists at a distance of one base, and base qualities are not known. From each donor, a single peripheral blood sample of about 100 mL on average was drawn into heparinised tubes. A BD FACSAria II was used to sort naive, central memory, regulatory and stem cell-like memory CD4+ T cells with a panel that included CD45RO, CCR7, CD25, CD127, CD95 and CD27. A purity above 98% was achieved for all sorted populations. PBMCs were separated immediately by Lymphoprep density gradient centrifugation and were stained directly, without being cultured. Samples were stained and sorted in pairs, with one healthy donor and one patient per experiment, so that batch effects were minimized. This sample is part of a study of beta chain features in type 1 diabetes (dated by TCRdb to about 2018). Regarding the research as a whole: Mean age, gender distribution, total cell number and subset yield did not differ between patients and healthy donors. Across all samples, 90 million to 130 million sorted cells were examined, and cell number per subset correlated strongly with RNA yield. In the study, recently diagnosed type 1 diabetes patients and matched healthy donors were compared on the TCRB repertoires of their sorted circulating CD4+ T cell subsets. Whereas all 30 or so donors provided naive and central memory subsets, regulatory and stem cell-like memory subsets were isolated from just 8 patients and about eight healthy donors.

Spanning cysteine to phenylalanine, the CDR3 consists of 12 amino acids. Only CDR3 DNA remains: 36 bases, in frame from the first base. Trimming takes 6 bases off V and 4 bases off J; junction bases not matched to a gene: 4. CDR1 and CDR2, looked up from the germline V gene, are SQVTM and ANQGSEA. The entire amount of isolated RNA was reverse transcribed using the High Capacity cDNA Reverse Transcription Kit, so the sequenced TCRB transcripts were expressed ones. Naive, central memory and regulatory T cell samples underwent deep immunoSEQ sequencing, averaging roughly 3.5 million total reads per sample. Sorted cells were lysed in RLT buffer, and RNA was extracted using DNase-treated RNeasy Micro or Mini kits according to cell number. To prevent cross-contamination, each cell subset was processed individually, whereas patient and healthy donor samples were processed jointly. TCRB sequences were amplified from cDNA with the immunoSEQ multiplex PCR, producing 87-bp fragments spanning the CDR3 region. Sequencing of the amplicons was done on the Illumina HiSeq platform. As for the original processing: Synthetic template baselines were used to correct PCR bias computationally, reads within Hamming distance 2 were collapsed, and singletons that could not be merged were discarded. Reads were aligned to IMGT to assign V, D and J genes, CDR3 length, and insertions or deletions at six rearrangement sites. Within each subset, clonotype counts were normalized to sorted cell number, after which true diversity and Gini coefficients were computed with the tcR R package. Repertoire sharing was quantified using the overlap coefficient calculated on TCRB nucleotide sequences. Out-of-frame TCRB sequences from naive cells were analyzed as a proxy for the pre-selection repertoire. The table comes from immuneACCESS by way of TCRdb, which keeps in-frame sequences with V and J called. Part of the clones is missing from these tables; in studies checked, under half for an unresolved V gene and the rest for unknown reasons. That table gives V, J and clone size, and the DNA gave D and trimming. The sample includes fewer than 650,000 clones, with around 15% observed a single time. Approximately 0.093% of the sample is held by the ten biggest clonotypes.

General findings and caveats noted by the study authors: Naive, central memory and regulatory TCRB repertoires appeared to be more alike among patients than among healthy donors. Type 1 diabetes patients showed a moderate but significant shortening of TCRB CDR3 length in all four CD4+ subsets. Shorter templates might be favored by PCR, yet because patient and control samples were amplified and corrected together, any such skew would affect both groups equally. Sequencing cDNA rather than genomic DNA could over-represent highly expressing activated cells, although activation and CD3 levels did not differ between groups. Because small numbers of individuals were included in the HLA sub-analyses, any influence of HLA type on TCRB rearrangement was left unresolved. At VDJ recombination sites, patients with type 1 diabetes made fewer insertions and deleted more nucleotides, a pattern implying thymic rearrangement abnormalities.

Sequences were obtained from naive CD4+ T cells from blood. The cell subset or site label, read with the paper, signifies: true naive CD4+ T cells. This clonotype originated in a man younger than 35 in good health. In this chain, TRBV29-1 is recombined with TRBJ1-1; 8 bases in the junction line up with TRBD1. The CDR3 loop reads CSVNRGITEAFF. In nucleotide form, the sequence is TGCAGCGTGAACAGGGGGATCACTGAAGCTTTCTTT.